Below, 10 T cell receptor beta chains from the same sample are listed, as sequenced in a study of control samples from healthy donors and cancer patients. Produced via immunoSEQ multiplex PCR; TCRdb's table is partial and in-frame only. The sample lists 65,000 to 80,000 clones; roughly nine tenths were seen once. The sequenced material came from PBMCs. Every receptor here comes from a woman aged 45-65 years with colorectal cancer.

This chain links TRBV30 with TRBJ2-3; the D gene is possibly TRBD1 (7 bases). Trimming removed 4 bases at V and 4 bases at J, with 12 bases between. The CDR3 loop spans 13 amino acids. Germline V gene sequence: CDR1 GTSNPN, CDR2 SVGIG (reference sequence). CDR3: CAWKVRGADTQYF. The CDR3 DNA reads as TGTGCCTGGAAGGTCAGGGGGGCAGATACGCAGTATTTT.

J is TRBJ1-2 and V is TRBV7-2; the match to TRBD1 covers 7 bases. Germline loops: CDR1 SGHTA, CDR2 FQGNSA. The CDR3 spans 15 residues. The V and J ends lost 5 bases and 0 bases, in that order; junction bases with no gene match: 6. CDR3 DNA sequence: TGTGCCAGCAGCCTGGGACAGAGCGCTAACTATGGCTACACCTTC. Translation: CASSLGQSANYGYTF.

This chain joins TRBV9 and TRBJ1-2; possible D gene TRBD1, 6 bases. The CDR3 is 13 amino acids. V lost 3 bases, J lost 10 bases, and 16 bases lay in between. Germline values: CDR1 SGDLS, CDR2 YYNGEE. For the CDR3, the DNA is TGTGCCAGCAGCGGAAGCAAACAGGGCACCTACACCTTC. As protein: CASSGSKQGTYTF.

The chain couples TRBV10-2 to TRBJ2-1; D unresolved. V was cut by 8 bases and J by 7 bases, with 9 bases left in between. The CDR3 covers 11 residues. Germline CDR1 reads WSHSY; CDR2 reads SAAADI. CDR3 coding DNA: TGCGCCAGCCACTCCTCTAATGAGCAGTTCTTC. It translates to CASHSSNEQFF.

The chain uses TRBV12-3 or TRBV12-4 and TRBJ1-6; no definite D call. Trimming shortened V by 6 bases and J by 9 bases, and 12 bases separated the two germline ends. The CDR3 sequence is 13 residues long. The CDR3 DNA reads TGTGCCAGCAGCCGACGGGAGTTTTCACCCCTCCACTTT. Its protein product is CASSRREFSPLHF.

The rearrangement links TRBV14 to TRBJ1-1; D might be TRBD1 (6 bases). Germline values: CDR1 SGHDN, CDR2 FVKESK. The CDR3 loop spans 12 amino acids. V shed 4 bases and J shed 9 bases, with 12 bases lying between them. The CDR3 coding sequence is TGTGCCAGCAGCCCGGGGGGGGCGAAAGCTTTCTTT. Protein: CASSPGGAKAFF.

The chain carries TRBV19 and TRBJ2-3, with TRBD1 matching over 10 bases. The CDR3 length is 17 residues. V lost 1 base, J lost 5 bases, and 9 bases stayed unmatched. Germline V gives CDR1 LNHDA, CDR2 SQIVND (reference sequence). In DNA form, the CDR3 reads TGTGCCAGTAGTATAGGTGTTGGACAGGGGGAAGGAGATACGCAGTATTTT. Translated: CASSIGVGQGEGDTQYF.

The chain uses TRBV2 and TRBJ1-5, with D maybe TRBD1 (6 bases). There are 13 residues in the CDR3. Germline assignment: CDR1 SNHLY and CDR2 FYNNEI. Trimming cost V 6 bases and J 5 bases, with 11 bases left between them. The CDR3 is CASSRTEDQPQHF. For the CDR3, the DNA is TGTGCCAGCAGCAGGACAGAGGATCAGCCCCAGCATTTT.

The chain combines TRBV12-3 or TRBV12-4 with TRBJ1-5; D ambiguous. This CDR3 comprises 13 residues. The V gene lost 2 bases and the J gene lost 7 bases, with 9 bases spanning the gap. Here the CDR3 DNA reads TGTGCCAGCAGTTTAACTAATGCGCAGCCCCAGCATTTT. Its translation is CASSLTNAQPQHF.

The chain employs TRBV5-8 and TRBJ2-5; TRBD2 is a possible D gene (5 bases). V lost 3 bases, J lost 3 bases, and 18 bases lay in between. Germline CDR1 SGHTS, CDR2 YDEGEE. CDR3 size: 16 residues. CDR3 amino acids: CASSWRTRTQKETQYF. For the CDR3, the DNA is TGTGCCAGCAGCTGGAGGACGCGGACCCAGAAAGAGACCCAGTACTTC.